These T cell receptor beta chains were read from a single sample in a study of T cell responses to AZD1222 COVID-19 vaccine. Sequenced by immunoSEQ multiplex PCR; TCRdb stores in-frame clones only, minus some. This repertoire shows 120,000 or so clones, 90% to 95% found once; its top ten account for approximately 3%. The sample in question was peripheral blood, obtained on day 0 of AZD1222 vaccination. Source of these receptors: an adult in good health. Both conserved end residues are trimmed from each CDR3. The order of the fields is V gene, CDR3 length, CDR3 protein.

>TRBV12-3/TRBV12-4|10
ASSLRPGQTF
>TRBV4-1|13
ASSQTGDFGYGYT
>TRBV4-3|16
ASSRRMAGASGANVLT
>TRBV21-1|15
ASSTGDSRWDNEKLF
>TRBV6-5|11
ASSYAQLDTQY
>TRBV5-1|15
ASSLVKRREYEETQY
>TRBV5-8|16
ASSAGTAGLAGADTQY
>TRBV5-1|12
ASSLQGEDYEQY
>TRBV19|13
ASTSLGLAPNEQF
>TRBV5-4|14
ASSIGTPNTNTEAF
>TRBV5-4|12
ASSWGLDEKTQY
>TRBV29-1|11
SVRTAPSVGYT
>TRBV12-3/TRBV12-4|10
ANRMGGNTIY
>TRBV4-3|15
ASSPSPRTSGVNEQF
>TRBV27|10
ASSSPGYEQY
>TRBV11-2|12
ASSSPGQGGEQY
>TRBV10-2|12
ASSESGQVFTIY
>TRBV5-1|13
ASSLTAPGHYGYT
>TRBV7-3|13
ASSLRLAHYNEQF
>TRBV2|13
ASLGGSGGHEKLF
>TRBV6-6|10
ASSLTVQEQY
>TRBV11-2|9
ASSLTETQY
>TRBV21-1|16
ASSKRQGMVWCADTQY
>TRBV7-3|13
ASSSPTRNPYEQY
>TRBV7-2|13
ASSFRRGSTDTQY
>TRBV30|12
AWSVSPFGYEQY
>TRBV19|13
ASSTRRQGAREQY
>TRBV24-1|13
ATSDRDDNVGEQF
>TRBV3-1/TRBV3-2|10
ASSRLVDEQF
>TRBV5-1|13
ASSLGGSSYNEQF
>TRBV6-2/TRBV6-3|14
ASSRPSGRVNSPLH